One sample yielded the 7 T cell receptor beta chains listed below, sequenced in a study of blood T cell repertoires in COVID-19. Using immunoSEQ multiplex PCR, the repertoire was profiled, and TCRdb retains in-frame clones only, with some absent. Of around 65,000 clones in the sample, roughly 81% were seen once. What was sequenced was peripheral blood. Receptors were obtained from a man at least 80 years old with acute or convalescent COVID-19.

J is TRBJ1-3 and V is TRBV12-3 or TRBV12-4; TRBD1 agrees at 8 bases. Trimming at V came to 5 bases and at J to 5 bases, leaving 2 bases not matched to a gene. The CDR3 runs 13 residues. The CDR3 bases are TGTGCCAGCAGTCGGACAGGGAGAAACACCATATATTTT. Its protein product is CASSRTGRNTIYF.

The chain employs TRBV24-1 and TRBJ2-5; TRBD1 matches 9 bases. This CDR3 region has 15 residues. Germline CDR1 and CDR2: KGHDR and SFDVKD. J lost 5 bases, V lost 5 bases, and 8 bases had no gene match. This CDR3 reads CATSGKGTGQETQYF. CDR3 sequence (DNA): TGTGCCACCAGTGGGAAGGGGACAGGGCAGGAGACCCAGTACTTC.

CDR3 in DNA: TGTGCCAGTAGCACGGGACTGATCTCTGGAAACACCATATATTTT. Translated, it gives CASSTGLISGNTIYF. The chain carries TRBV19 and TRBJ1-3, with a tentative D call TRBD1 (5 bases). Germline V lookup: CDR1 LNHDA, CDR2 SQIVND (reference sequence). Trimming cost V 6 bases and J 0 bases, with 12 bases left between them. This CDR3 has 15 amino acids.

The rearrangement links TRBV6-5 to TRBJ2-7; D gene ambiguous. Germline values: CDR1 MNHEY, CDR2 SVGAGI. Trimming removed 5 bases at V and 5 bases at J, with 7 bases between. The CDR3 has 11 residues. CDR3 sequence: CASSQSNEQYF. DNA for the CDR3: TGTGCCAGCAGTCAAAGCAACGAGCAGTACTTC.

The chain joins TRBV20-1 to TRBJ2-5, with a tentative D call TRBD2 (5 bases). The CDR3 contains 11 residues. The V gene's germline CDR1 is DFQATT and CDR2 SNEGSKA (reference sequence). Trimming took off 5 bases at V and 3 bases at J, with 7 bases between the two ends. In nucleotides, the CDR3 is TGCAGTGCTGAGGAGGAAGAGACCCAGTACTTC. Its translation is CSAEEEETQYF.

The chain combines TRBV7-8 with TRBJ1-1; a possible D gene is TRBD1 (5 bases). Trimming took off 1 base at V and 0 bases at J, with 18 bases between the two ends. Germline CDR1 SGHVS, CDR2 FQNEAQ. This CDR3 has 18 amino acids. The CDR3 nucleotides read TGTGCCAGCAGCTTAGGTTCGGCGGTGGGGCCCATGAACACTGAAGCTTTCTTT. Encoded protein: CASSLGSAVGPMNTEAFF.

This clone was observed a few times. The gene calls are TRBV6-5 and TRBJ1-1; D remains unclear. This CDR3 is 13 amino acids long. The germline V gene has CDR1 MNHEY and CDR2 SVGAGI. V dropped 6 bases and J dropped 3 bases, with 11 bases sitting between them. Written as DNA, the CDR3 is TGTGCCAGCAGCGTGCTACGAGACACTGAAGCTTTCTTT. It specifies CASSVLRDTEAFF.